The rows below give T cell receptor beta chains drawn from one sample of a study of T cells in localized non-small cell lung cancer. Clones were sequenced by immunoSEQ multiplex PCR, and TCRdb holds only the in-frame ones, with some missing. The sample has 3,500 to 5,000 clones; about 31% are singletons. The source was lung tumor tissue, collected before any cancer treatment. All receptors come from a male donor older than 55 with stage III lung adenocarcinoma. The CDR3 runs from the conserved cysteine through the conserved F or W. The D gene is left open where the match is weak. Size is stated for part of the rows, as once, few or many counts, or as a class when the clone is expanded.

V	J	D	size	CDR3	DNA
TRBV10-3	TRBJ2-1	TRBD2	few	CAISESTSGPTYNEQFF	TGTGCCATCAGTGAGTCCACTAGCGGGCCGACCTACAATGAGCAGTTCTTC
TRBV6-8	TRBJ1-5	-	few	CASSYSKSQPQHF	TGTGCCAGCAGTTACTCAAAAAGTCAGCCCCAGCATTTT
TRBV18	TRBJ1-5	TRBD1	-	CASSGTGGGTQPQHF	TGTGCCAGCTCAGGGACAGGGGGAGGGACTCAGCCCCAGCATTTT
TRBV6-7	TRBJ1-5	-	-	CASSAGEPQHF	TGTGCCAGCAGTGCCGGGGAGCCCCAGCATTTT
TRBV11-3	TRBJ2-5	TRBD2	few	CASSPVSGGAGETQYF	TGTGCCAGCAGCCCCGTTAGCGGGGGGGCCGGAGAGACCCAGTACTTC
TRBV9	TRBJ2-2	-	few	CASSHKRPGELFF	TGTGCCAGCAGTCATAAGCGGCCCGGGGAGCTGTTTTTT
TRBV11-3	TRBJ2-5	-	-	CASSHTGVGEETQYF	TGTGCCAGCAGCCATACCGGTGTGGGGGAAGAGACCCAGTACTTC
TRBV5-1	TRBJ1-2	TRBD1	-	CASTNHGQGAYGYTF	TGCGCCAGCACCAACCACGGACAGGGGGCCTATGGCTACACCTTC
TRBV6-8	TRBJ2-5	TRBD1	-	CASRGTAQETQYF	TGTGCCAGCAGGGGGACAGCACAAGAGACCCAGTACTTC
TRBV29-1	TRBJ1-4	-	-	CSVRTDSNEKLFF	TGCAGCGTCCGGACAGACTCGAATGAAAAACTGTTTTTT
TRBV13	TRBJ2-1	TRBD2	-	CASSTSGGRYEQFF	TGTGCCAGCAGCACTAGCGGGGGGCGGTATGAGCAGTTCTTC
TRBV28	TRBJ1-2	TRBD1	-	CASRLTGTGRNTF	TGTGCCAGCAGACTCACCGGGACAGGGCGAAACACCTTC
TRBV11-3	TRBJ1-1	-	medium-sized	CASSFGIMNTEAFF	TGTGCCAGCAGCTTCGGGATAATGAACACTGAAGCTTTCTTT
TRBV9	TRBJ2-7	-	few	CASSQQDISYEQYF	TGTGCCAGCAGCCAACAGGACATTTCCTACGAGCAGTACTTC
TRBV30	TRBJ1-2	-	-	CAWTRLRGGDDGYTF	TGTGCCTGGACTCGACTTAGGGGGGGAGACGATGGCTACACCTTC
TRBV11-3	TRBJ2-7	TRBD1	few	CASSRPDRAGYEQYF	TGTGCCAGCAGCCGCCCGGACAGGGCGGGATACGAGCAGTACTTC
TRBV11-3	TRBJ2-7	TRBD2	once	CASSQRLADSYEQYF	TGTGCCAGCAGCCAACGACTAGCGGATTCCTACGAGCAGTACTTC
TRBV6-8	TRBJ1-4	-	few	CASSLVGASNEKLFF	TGTGCCAGCAGTTTAGTCGGGGCGTCTAATGAAAAACTGTTTTTT
TRBV6-8	TRBJ1-5	-	few	CASSGVLQGQPQHF	TGTGCCAGCAGTGGGGTTCTACAGGGACAGCCCCAGCATTTT
TRBV6-8	TRBJ1-2	-	-	CASSSPPGHYYGYTF	TGTGCCAGCAGCTCCCCCCCGGGACACTACTATGGCTACACCTTC
TRBV9	TRBJ1-2	TRBD1	-	CASSVAGGYGYTF	TGTGCCAGCAGCGTAGCAGGGGGCTATGGCTACACCTTC
TRBV6-8	TRBJ1-3	-	-	CASSAESGNTIYF	TGTGCCAGCAGTGCGGAATCCGGAAACACCATATATTTT
TRBV6-8	TRBJ1-2	-	-	CASSLLASVSGYTF	TGTGCCAGCAGTCTACTTGCATCCGTCTCTGGCTACACCTTC
TRBV29-1	TRBJ2-7	-	-	CSVATGTTYEQYF	TGCAGCGTTGCCACAGGCACGACCTACGAGCAGTACTTC
TRBV11-3	TRBJ2-7	-	-	CASSLLGASYEQYF	TGTGCCAGCAGCTTACTGGGGGCGAGCTACGAGCAGTACTTC
TRBV11-3	TRBJ1-5	TRBD1	-	CASSEQGGGNQPQHF	TGTGCCAGCTCAGAACAGGGGGGCGGCAATCAGCCCCAGCATTTT
TRBV19	TRBJ1-2	TRBD1	-	CASSIQGALGYTF	TGTGCCAGTAGTATTCAGGGGGCGCTTGGCTACACCTTC
TRBV4-1	TRBJ2-3	TRBD1	-	CASSQALRRDRDGRDTQYF	TGCGCCAGCAGCCAAGCGTTAAGGCGGGACAGGGATGGTAGAGATACGCAGTATTTT
TRBV11-3	TRBJ1-2	TRBD1	medium-sized	CASSLGRQGQNYGYTF	TGTGCCAGCAGCTTGGGACGACAGGGACAGAACTATGGCTACACCTTC
TRBV10-2	TRBJ2-3	TRBD2	-	CASSESGGQGTDTQYF	TGCGCCAGCAGTGAGTCGGGAGGGCAAGGCACAGATACGCAGTATTTT
TRBV6-8	TRBJ1-1	-	few	CASSLRGATEAFF	TGTGCCAGCAGCCTAAGGGGGGCCACTGAAGCTTTCTTT